One TCR beta chain is described in this entry. The antigen is undetermined. The sample belongs to a study of T cells after yellow fever vaccination. As for the study in general: Fractions low in cell number were prepared with SMART-Seq v4 Ultra Low Input. The study, taken as a whole, reports: Post-booster repertoires contained most primary-vaccination clones again (roughly 97% CD4, about 90% CD8).

A universal primer site and UMIs were added as TCR cDNA was made by 5'RACE template switching. One entry per CDR3 protein results from TCRdb running MiXCR on the 5' RACE reads. Of more than 250,000 distinct CDR3 sequences listed, roughly 7% were seen once; the top ten hold roughly a sixth. Germline V lookup: CDR1 SGHTA, CDR2 FQGTGA. The CDR3 runs 16 residues. V was cut by 2 bases and J by 8 bases, with 19 bases left in between. The rearrangement uses TRBV7-3 and TRBJ2-1; D is undetermined. Material: PBMCs, obtained roughly seven weeks after the first yellow fever vaccination. The receptor's source is a man aged 18 to 30 who received the YFV17D yellow fever vaccine. The CDR3 loop reads CASSLGPTGIGDEQFF. In nucleotides, the CDR3 is TGTGCCAGCAGCTTAGGCCCGACGGGCATTGGGGATGAGCAGTTCTTC.